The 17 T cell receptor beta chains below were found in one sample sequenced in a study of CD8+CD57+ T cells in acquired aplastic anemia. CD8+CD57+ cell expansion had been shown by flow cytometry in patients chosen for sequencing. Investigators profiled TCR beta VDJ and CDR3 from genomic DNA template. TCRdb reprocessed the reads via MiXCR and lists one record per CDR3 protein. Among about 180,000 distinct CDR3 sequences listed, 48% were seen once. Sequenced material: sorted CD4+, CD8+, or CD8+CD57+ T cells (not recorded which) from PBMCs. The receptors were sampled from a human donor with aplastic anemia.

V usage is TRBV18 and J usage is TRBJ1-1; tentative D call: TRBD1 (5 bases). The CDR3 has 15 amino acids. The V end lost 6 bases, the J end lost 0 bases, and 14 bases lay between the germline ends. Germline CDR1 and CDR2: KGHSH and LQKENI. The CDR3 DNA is TGTGCCAGCTCGGGCGGGGCGGCTATGAACACTGAAGCTTTCTTT. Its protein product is CASSGGAAMNTEAFF.

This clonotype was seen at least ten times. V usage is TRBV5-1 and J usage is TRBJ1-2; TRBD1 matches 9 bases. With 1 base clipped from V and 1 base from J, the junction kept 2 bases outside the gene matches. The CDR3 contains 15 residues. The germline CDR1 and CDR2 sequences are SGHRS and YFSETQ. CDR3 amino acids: CASSLTGGFNYGYTF. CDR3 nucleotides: TGCGCCAGCAGCTTGACAGGGGGCTTTAACTATGGCTACACCTTC. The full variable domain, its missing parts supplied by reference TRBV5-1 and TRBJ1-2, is KAGVTQTPRYLIKTRGQQVTLSCSPISGHRSVSWYQQTPGQGLQFLFEYFSETQRNKGNFPGRFSGRQFSNSRSEMNVSTLELGDSALYLCASSLTGGFNYGYTFGSGTRLTVV.

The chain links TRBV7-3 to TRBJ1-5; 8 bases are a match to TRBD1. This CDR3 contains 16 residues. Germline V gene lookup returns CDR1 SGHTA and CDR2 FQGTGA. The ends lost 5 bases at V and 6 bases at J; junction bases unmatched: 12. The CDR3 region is CASSARTGRKGQPQHF. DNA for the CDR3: TGTGCCAGCAGCGCGCGGACAGGGCGCAAGGGTCAGCCCCAGCATTTT. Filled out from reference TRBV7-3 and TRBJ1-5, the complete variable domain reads GAGVSQTPSNKVTEKGKYVELRCDPISGHTALYWYRQSLGQGPEFLIYFQGTGAADDSGLPNDRFFAVRPEGSVSTLKIQRTERGDSAVYLCASSARTGRKGQPQHFGDGTRLSIL.

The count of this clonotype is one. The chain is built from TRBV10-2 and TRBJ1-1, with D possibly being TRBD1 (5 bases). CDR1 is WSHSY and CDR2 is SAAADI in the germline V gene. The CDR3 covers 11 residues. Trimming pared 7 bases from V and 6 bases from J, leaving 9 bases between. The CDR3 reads CASNWGPEAFF. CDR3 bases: TGCGCCAGCAATTGGGGCCCTGAAGCTTTCTTT.

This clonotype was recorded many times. In DNA, the CDR3 is TGTGCCAGCAGCGCAACGCTTAGCGGGGGGGCCCGTAATGAGCAGTTCTTC. This sequence encodes CASSATLSGGARNEQFF. The rearrangement links TRBV9 to TRBJ2-1; 11 bases line up with TRBD2. J lost 7 bases, V lost 3 bases, and 12 bases had no gene match. Germline V CDR1 and CDR2: SGDLS, YYNGEE. This CDR3 is 17 amino acids long.

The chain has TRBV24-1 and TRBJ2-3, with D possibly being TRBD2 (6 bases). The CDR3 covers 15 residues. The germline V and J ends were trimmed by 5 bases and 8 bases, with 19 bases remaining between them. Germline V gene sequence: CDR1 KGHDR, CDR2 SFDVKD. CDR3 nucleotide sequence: TGTGCCACCAGTGCCATGAGCGGGTCCACATGTACGCAGTATTTT. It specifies CATSAMSGSTCTQYF.

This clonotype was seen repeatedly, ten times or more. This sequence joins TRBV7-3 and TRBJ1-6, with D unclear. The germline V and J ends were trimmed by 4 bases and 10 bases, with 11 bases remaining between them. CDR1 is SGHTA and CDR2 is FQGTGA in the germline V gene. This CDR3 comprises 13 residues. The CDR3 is CASSSNSGSPLHF. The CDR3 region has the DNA TGTGCCAGCAGCTCTAACTCTGGATCACCCCTCCACTTT.

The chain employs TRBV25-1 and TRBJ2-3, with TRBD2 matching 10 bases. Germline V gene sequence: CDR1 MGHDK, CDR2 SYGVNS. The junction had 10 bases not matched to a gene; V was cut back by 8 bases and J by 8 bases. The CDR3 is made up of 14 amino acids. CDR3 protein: CASSLAGGQPTQYF. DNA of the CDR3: TGTGCCAGCTCATTAGCGGGAGGACAACCTACGCAGTATTTT.

The CDR3 protein is CSHSGASYNEQFF. The CDR3 bases are TGCAGCCATTCAGGGGCCTCCTACAATGAGCAGTTCTTC. The chain joins TRBV29-1 to TRBJ2-1, with D possibly matching TRBD1 (6 bases). The CDR3 contains 13 residues. V dropped 8 bases and J dropped 0 bases, with 11 bases sitting between them. Germline CDR1 reads SQVTM; CDR2 reads ANQGSEA.

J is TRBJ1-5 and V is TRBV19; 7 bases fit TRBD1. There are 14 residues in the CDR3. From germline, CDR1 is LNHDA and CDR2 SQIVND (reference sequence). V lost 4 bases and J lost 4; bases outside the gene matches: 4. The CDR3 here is CASSTSGGNQPQHF. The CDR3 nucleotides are TGTGCCAGTAGTACCTCAGGGGGTAATCAGCCCCAGCATTTT.

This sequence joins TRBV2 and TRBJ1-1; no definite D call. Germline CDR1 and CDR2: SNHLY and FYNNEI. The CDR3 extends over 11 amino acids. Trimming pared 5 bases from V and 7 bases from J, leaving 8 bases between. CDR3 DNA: TGTGCCAGCAGTCACCAAAATGAAGCTTTCTTT. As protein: CASSHQNEAFF.

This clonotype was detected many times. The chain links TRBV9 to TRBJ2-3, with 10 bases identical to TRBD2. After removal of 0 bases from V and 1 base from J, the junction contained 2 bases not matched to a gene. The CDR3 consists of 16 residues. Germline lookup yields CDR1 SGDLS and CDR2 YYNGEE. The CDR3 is CASSVGTSGRTDTQYF. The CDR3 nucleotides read TGTGCCAGCAGCGTAGGGACTAGCGGCCGCACAGATACGCAGTATTTT.

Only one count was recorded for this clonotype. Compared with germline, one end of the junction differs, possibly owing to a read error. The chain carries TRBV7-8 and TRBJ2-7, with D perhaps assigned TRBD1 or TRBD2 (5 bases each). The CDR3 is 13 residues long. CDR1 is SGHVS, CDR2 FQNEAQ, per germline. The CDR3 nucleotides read TGCGCCAGCAGCCACGAGGGGACCTACGAGCAGTACTTC. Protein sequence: CASSHEGTYEQYF.

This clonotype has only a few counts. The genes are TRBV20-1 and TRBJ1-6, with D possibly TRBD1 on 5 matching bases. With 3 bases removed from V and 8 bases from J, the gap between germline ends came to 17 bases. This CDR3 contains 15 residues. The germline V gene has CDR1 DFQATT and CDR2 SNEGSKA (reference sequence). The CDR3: CSASPRVVFDSPLHF. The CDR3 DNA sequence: TGCAGTGCTAGTCCCAGGGTAGTGTTTGATTCACCCCTCCACTTT.

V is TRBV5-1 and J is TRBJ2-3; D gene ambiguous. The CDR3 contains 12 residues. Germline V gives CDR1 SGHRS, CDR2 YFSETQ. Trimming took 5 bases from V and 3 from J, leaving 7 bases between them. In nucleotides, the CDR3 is TGCGCCAGCAGGCGAACAACAGATACGCAGTATTTT. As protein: CASRRTTDTQYF.

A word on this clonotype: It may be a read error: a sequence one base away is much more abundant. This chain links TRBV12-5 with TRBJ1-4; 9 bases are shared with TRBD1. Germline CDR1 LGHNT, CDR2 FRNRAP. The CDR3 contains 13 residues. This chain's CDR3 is CASGTRTGENLFF. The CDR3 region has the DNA TGTGCTAGTGGCACAAGGACAGGGGAAAACCTGTTTTTT.

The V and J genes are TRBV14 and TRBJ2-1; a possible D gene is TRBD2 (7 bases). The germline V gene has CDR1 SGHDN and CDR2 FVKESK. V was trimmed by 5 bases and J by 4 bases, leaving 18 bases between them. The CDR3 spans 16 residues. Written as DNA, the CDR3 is TGTGCCAGCAGCGTAGCGAGGGGGGGGGTATACAATGAGCAGTTCTTC. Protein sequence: CASSVARGGVYNEQFF.